The 3 T cell receptor beta chains below were found in one sample sequenced in a study of shared clonotypes between healthy human individuals. Produced via immunoSEQ multiplex PCR; TCRdb's table is partial and in-frame only. The data contain approximately 1,500,000 clones, around 98% of them singletons. The sample comprised naive CD4+ T cells sorted from blood. Described subset: CD45RA+ positively selected. The receptor set was obtained from a man aged 30 to 39 in good health.

The rearrangement links TRBV10-3 to TRBJ2-3, with a tentative D call TRBD1 (6 bases). The germline gives CDR1 ENHRY, CDR2 SYGVKD. The V gene lost 5 bases and the J gene lost 2 bases, with 14 bases spanning the gap. The CDR3 covers 15 residues. The DNA of the CDR3 is TGTGCCATCAGTTCAGGACAGCCGAACACAGATACGCAGTATTTT. It specifies CAISSGQPNTDTQYF.

The chain couples TRBV28 to TRBJ2-2, with 10 nucleotides matching TRBD2. CDR1 is MDHEN and CDR2 is SYDVKM in the germline V gene. The V segment lost 6 bases and the J segment 7 bases; nucleotides outside the gene matches: 11. The CDR3 is 16 residues long. CDR3 in DNA: TGTGCCAGCAGCCTTAGCGGGAGGTCCCACGGCGGGGAGCTGTTTTTT. It is translated as CASSLSGRSHGGELFF.

This sequence joins TRBV6-5 and TRBJ2-1; maybe TRBD2 (5 bases). CDR3 length: 13 residues. V shed 2 bases and J shed 10 bases, with 12 bases lying between them. Germline V gene lookup returns CDR1 MNHEY and CDR2 SVGAGI. The CDR3 nucleotides read TGTGCCAGCAGTTACCCACACTCGGGGGAGCAGTTCTTC. Amino acids: CASSYPHSGEQFF.